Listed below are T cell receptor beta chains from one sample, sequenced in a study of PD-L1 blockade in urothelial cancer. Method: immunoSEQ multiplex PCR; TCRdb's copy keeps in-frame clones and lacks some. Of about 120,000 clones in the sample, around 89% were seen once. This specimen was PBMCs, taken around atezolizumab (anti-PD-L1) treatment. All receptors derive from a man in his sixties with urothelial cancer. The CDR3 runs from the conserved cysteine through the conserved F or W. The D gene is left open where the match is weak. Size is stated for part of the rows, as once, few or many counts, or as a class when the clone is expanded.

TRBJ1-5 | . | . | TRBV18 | CASSPLADQPQHF | TGTGCCAGCTCACCTCTGGCGGATCAGCCCCAGCATTTT
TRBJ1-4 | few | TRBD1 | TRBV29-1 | CSAAGQSNEKLFF | TGCAGCGCCGCGGGACAGTCTAATGAAAAACTGTTTTTT
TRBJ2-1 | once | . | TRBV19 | CASSIDERGPRKFF | TGTGCCAGTAGTATAGATGAGCGTGGTCCGCGGAAGTTCTTC
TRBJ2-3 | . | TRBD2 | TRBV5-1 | CASSLSGIHTDTQYF | TGCGCCAGCAGCTTAAGCGGGATACACACAGATACGCAGTATTTT
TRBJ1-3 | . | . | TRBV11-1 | CASSQGSYSGNTIYF | TGTGCCAGCAGCCAGGGGTCATACTCTGGAAACACCATATATTTT
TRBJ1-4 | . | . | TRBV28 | CASNPGGAENEKLFF | TGTGCCAGCAACCCGGGTGGGGCAGAAAATGAAAAACTGTTTTTT
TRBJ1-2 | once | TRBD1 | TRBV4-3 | CASSQARTGSRGYTF | TGCGCCAGCAGCCAAGCTAGGACAGGTTCTAGGGGCTACACCTTC
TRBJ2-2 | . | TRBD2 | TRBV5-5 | CASSSRPGGGAAGELFF | TGTGCCAGCAGTTCCCGCCCCGGCGGGGGGGCCGCCGGGGAGCTGTTTTTT
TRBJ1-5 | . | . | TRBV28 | CASSPPGAGGNQPQHF | TGTGCCAGCAGTCCTCCAGGGGCAGGGGGCAATCAGCCCCAGCATTTT
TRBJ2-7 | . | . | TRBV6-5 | CASSQDSYEQYF | TGTGCCAGCAGCCAGGACAGCTACGAGCAGTACTTC
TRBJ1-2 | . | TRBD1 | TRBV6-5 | CASRDSNYGYTF | TGTGCCAGCCGGGACAGTAACTATGGCTACACCTTC
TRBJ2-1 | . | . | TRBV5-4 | CASSPPPTGNNEQFF | TGTGCCAGCAGCCCCCCCCCGACGGGGAACAATGAGCAGTTCTTC
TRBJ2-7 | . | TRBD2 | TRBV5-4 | CASSSGTSGDYEQYF | TGTGCCAGCAGCTCAGGGACTAGCGGAGACTACGAGCAGTACTTC
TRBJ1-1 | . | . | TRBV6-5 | CASSYSESRVDTEAFF | TGTGCCAGCAGTTACTCGGAATCCAGGGTGGACACTGAAGCTTTCTTT
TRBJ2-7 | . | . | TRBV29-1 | CSVGEARYEQYF | TGCAGCGTTGGTGAGGCGCGGTACGAGCAGTACTTC
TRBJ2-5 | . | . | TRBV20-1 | CSARASVTQYF | TGCAGTGCTAGAGCCAGCGTGACCCAGTACTTC
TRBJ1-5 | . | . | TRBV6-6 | CASSRQSSNQPQHF | TGTGCCAGCAGCCGACAGAGTAGCAATCAGCCCCAGCATTTT
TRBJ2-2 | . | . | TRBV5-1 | CASSLDRPTGELFF | TGCGCCAGCAGCTTGGACAGGCCCACCGGGGAGCTGTTTTTT
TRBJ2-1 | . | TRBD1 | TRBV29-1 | CSVNGRGLDNEQFF | TGCAGCGTTAACGGCAGGGGGCTCGACAATGAGCAGTTCTTC
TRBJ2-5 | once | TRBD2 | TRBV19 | CASSIMGGSETQYF | TGTGCCAGTAGTATAATGGGAGGGAGCGAGACCCAGTACTTC
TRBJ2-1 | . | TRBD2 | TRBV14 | CASSPLAGGPNNEQFF | TGTGCCAGCAGCCCATTAGCGGGAGGGCCTAATAATGAGCAGTTCTTC
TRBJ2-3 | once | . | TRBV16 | CASSPPVRDTQYF | TGTGCCAGCAGCCCGCCGGTGAGGGATACGCAGTATTTT
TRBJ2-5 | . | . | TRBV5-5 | CASSPRAVQETQYF | TGTGCCAGCAGCCCCCGTGCGGTCCAAGAGACCCAGTACTTC
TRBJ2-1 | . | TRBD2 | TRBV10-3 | CAIRERGTSGRNEQFF | TGTGCCATCAGGGAGAGGGGGACTAGCGGGAGAAATGAGCAGTTCTTC
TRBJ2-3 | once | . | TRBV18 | CASSPFQRLGQTDTQYF | TGTGCCAGCTCACCGTTCCAGCGCCTGGGGCAAACAGATACGCAGTATTTT
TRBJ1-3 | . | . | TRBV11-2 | CASSLDLRGFGGNTIYF | TGTGCCAGCAGCTTAGATCTAAGGGGCTTCGGGGGAAACACCATATATTTT
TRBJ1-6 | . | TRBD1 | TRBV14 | CASSQTGTGLRSPLHF | TGTGCCAGCAGCCAAACCGGGACAGGACTCCGTTCACCCCTCCACTTT
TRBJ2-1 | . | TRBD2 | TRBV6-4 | CASSVYASGLYNEQFF | TGTGCCAGCAGTGTCTACGCTAGCGGGCTTTACAATGAGCAGTTCTTC
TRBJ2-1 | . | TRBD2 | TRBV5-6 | CASRGSSGQGTYNEQFF | TGTGCCAGCAGAGGATCTAGCGGGCAAGGGACCTACAATGAGCAGTTCTTC
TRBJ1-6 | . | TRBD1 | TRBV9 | CASSVEGQGASPLHF | TGTGCCAGCAGCGTAGAGGGACAGGGGGCATCACCCCTCCACTTT